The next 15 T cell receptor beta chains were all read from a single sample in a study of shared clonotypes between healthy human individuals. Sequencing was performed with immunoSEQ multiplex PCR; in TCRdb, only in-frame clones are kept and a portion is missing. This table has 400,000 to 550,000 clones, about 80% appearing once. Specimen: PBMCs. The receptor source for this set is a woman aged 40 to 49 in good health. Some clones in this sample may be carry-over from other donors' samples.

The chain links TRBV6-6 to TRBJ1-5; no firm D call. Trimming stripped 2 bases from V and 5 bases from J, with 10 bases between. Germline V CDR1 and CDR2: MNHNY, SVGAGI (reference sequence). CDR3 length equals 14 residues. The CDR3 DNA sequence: TGTGCCAGCAGTTACGTCGGCGGAGATCAGCCCCAGCATTTT. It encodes CASSYVGGDQPQHF.

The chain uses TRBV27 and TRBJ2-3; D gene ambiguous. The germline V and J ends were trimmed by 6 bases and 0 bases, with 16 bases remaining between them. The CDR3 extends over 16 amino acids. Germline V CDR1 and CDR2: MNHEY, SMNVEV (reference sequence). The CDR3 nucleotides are TGTGCCAGCAGCCGCCTCGCCTACGCTAGCACAGATACGCAGTATTTT. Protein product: CASSRLAYASTDTQYF.

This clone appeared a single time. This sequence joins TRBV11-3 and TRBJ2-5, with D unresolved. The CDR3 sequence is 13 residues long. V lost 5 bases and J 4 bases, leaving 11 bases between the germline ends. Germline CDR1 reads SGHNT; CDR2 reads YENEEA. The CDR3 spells CASSPRAGETQYF. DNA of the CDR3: TGTGCCAGCAGCCCCCGAGCTGGAGAGACCCAGTACTTC.

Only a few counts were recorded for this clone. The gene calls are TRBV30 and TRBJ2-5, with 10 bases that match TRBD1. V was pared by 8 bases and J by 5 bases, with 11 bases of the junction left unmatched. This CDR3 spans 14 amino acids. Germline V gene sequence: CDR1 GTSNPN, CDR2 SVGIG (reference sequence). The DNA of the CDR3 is TGTGCCGTTCCCAGACAGGGGGCTGGTGAGACCCAGTACTTC. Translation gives CAVPRQGAGETQYF.

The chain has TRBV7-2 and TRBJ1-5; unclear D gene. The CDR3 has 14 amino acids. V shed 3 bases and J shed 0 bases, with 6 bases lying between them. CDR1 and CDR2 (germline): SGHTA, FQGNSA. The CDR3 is CASSFSLSNQPQHF. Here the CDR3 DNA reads TGTGCCAGCAGCTTTTCACTTAGCAATCAGCCCCAGCATTTT.

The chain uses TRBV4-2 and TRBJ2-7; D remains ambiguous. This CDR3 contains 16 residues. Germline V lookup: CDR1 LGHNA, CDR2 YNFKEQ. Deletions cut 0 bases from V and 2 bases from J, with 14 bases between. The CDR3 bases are TGTGCCAGCAGCCAAGATCCGTCAGGCCCTACCTACGAGCAGTACTTC. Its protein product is CASSQDPSGPTYEQYF.

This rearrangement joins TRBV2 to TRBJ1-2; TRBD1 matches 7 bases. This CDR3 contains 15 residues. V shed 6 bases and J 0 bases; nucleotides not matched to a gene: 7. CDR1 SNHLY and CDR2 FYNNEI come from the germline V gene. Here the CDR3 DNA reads TGTGCCAGCAGCTTCAGGGACAGACCTAACTATGGCTACACCTTC. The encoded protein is CASSFRDRPNYGYTF.

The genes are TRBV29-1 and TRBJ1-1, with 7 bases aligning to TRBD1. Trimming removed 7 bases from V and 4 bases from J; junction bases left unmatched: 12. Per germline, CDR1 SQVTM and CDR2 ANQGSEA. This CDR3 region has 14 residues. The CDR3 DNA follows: TGCAGCGCGAGTCGGGGGCAGGGGGGCACTGAAGCTTTCTTT. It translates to CSASRGQGGTEAFF.

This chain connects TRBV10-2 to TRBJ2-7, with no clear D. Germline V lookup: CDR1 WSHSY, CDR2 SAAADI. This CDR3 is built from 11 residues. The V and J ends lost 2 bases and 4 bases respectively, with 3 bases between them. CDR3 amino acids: CASSEGYEQYF. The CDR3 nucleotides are TGCGCCAGCAGTGAGGGTTACGAGCAGTACTTC.

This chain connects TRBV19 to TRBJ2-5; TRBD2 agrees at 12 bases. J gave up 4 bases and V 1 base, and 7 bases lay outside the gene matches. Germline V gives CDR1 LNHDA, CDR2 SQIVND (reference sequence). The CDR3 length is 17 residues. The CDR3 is CASSIVLAGGVGETQYF. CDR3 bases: TGTGCCAGTAGTATAGTACTAGCGGGAGGTGTAGGAGAGACCCAGTACTTC.

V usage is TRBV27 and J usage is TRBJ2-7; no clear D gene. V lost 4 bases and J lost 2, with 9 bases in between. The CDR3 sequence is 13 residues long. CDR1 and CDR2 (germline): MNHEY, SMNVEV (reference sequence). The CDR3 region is CASSYRKTYEQYF. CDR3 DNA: TGTGCCAGCAGTTACCGGAAAACCTACGAGCAGTACTTC.

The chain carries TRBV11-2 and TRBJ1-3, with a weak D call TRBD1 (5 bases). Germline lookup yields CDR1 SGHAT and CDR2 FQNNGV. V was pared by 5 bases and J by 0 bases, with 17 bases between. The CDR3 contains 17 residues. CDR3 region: CASSPVKTASSGNTIYF. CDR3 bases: TGTGCCAGCAGCCCCGTTAAGACAGCTAGCTCTGGAAACACCATATATTTT.

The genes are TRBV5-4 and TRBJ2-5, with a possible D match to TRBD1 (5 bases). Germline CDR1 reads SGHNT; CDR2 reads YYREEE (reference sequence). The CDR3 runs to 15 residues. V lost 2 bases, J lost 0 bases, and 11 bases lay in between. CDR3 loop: CASSFDSTNQETQYF. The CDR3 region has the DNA TGTGCCAGCAGCTTCGACAGCACTAACCAAGAGACCCAGTACTTC.

This CDR3 is CASSTWTSGTHEQYF. CDR3 in DNA: TGTGCCAGCAGCACATGGACTAGCGGGACGCACGAGCAGTACTTC. J is TRBJ2-7 and V is TRBV4-2, with TRBD2 matching over 12 bases. Germline lookup yields CDR1 LGHNA and CDR2 YNFKEQ. This CDR3 has 15 residues. The ends lost 5 bases at V and 5 bases at J; junction bases unmatched: 7.

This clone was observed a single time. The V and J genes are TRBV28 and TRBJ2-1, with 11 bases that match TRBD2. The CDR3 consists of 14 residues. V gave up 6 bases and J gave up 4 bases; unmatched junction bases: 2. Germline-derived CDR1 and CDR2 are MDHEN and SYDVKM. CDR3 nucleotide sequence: TGTGCCAGCAGGACTAGCGGGAATTACAATGAGCAGTTCTTC. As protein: CASRTSGNYNEQFF. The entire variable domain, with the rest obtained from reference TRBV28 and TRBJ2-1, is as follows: DVKVTQSSRYLVKRTGEKVFLECVQDMDHENMFWYRQDPGLGLRLIYFSYDVKMKEKGDIPEGYSVSREKKERFSLILESASTNQTSMYLCASRTSGNYNEQFFGPGTRLTVL.